This TCR beta chain was profiled in a study of T cells in women clearing cervical HPV infection. On the study more broadly: Blood came at first lesion visit for cases, post-clearance for controls. Only a few women had HLA typing results available. Study-level points and caveats: Combining TCR richness with V gene abundances gave roughly 0.84 AUC.

The repertoire was sequenced with immunoSEQ multiplex PCR; TCRdb's copy has only in-frame clones and lacks some. The sample has around 31,000 clones. Points on this clone: Its antigen is currently unknown. The read terminates 3 residues before the CDR3 end, so the remaining end is supplied by the germline J gene.

Per the germline V gene, CDR1 is LNHDA and CDR2 is SQIVND (reference sequence). The CDR3 runs 15 residues. The junction had 3 bases not matched to a gene; V was cut back by 1 base and J by 2 bases. This receptor was taken from a woman between 18 and 70 years old with a cervical HPV16 infection that either progressed to CIN3+ or cleared (not recorded which). This chain connects TRBV19 to TRBJ1-2; 8 nucleotides align to TRBD1. Sequenced input: blood buffy coat. The DNA read from the CDR3 is TGTGCCAGTAGTATAGTCAACAGGGGGAACTATGGC. Encoded protein: CASSIVNRGNYG. Given in full, the CDR3 is CASSIVNRGNYGYTF.